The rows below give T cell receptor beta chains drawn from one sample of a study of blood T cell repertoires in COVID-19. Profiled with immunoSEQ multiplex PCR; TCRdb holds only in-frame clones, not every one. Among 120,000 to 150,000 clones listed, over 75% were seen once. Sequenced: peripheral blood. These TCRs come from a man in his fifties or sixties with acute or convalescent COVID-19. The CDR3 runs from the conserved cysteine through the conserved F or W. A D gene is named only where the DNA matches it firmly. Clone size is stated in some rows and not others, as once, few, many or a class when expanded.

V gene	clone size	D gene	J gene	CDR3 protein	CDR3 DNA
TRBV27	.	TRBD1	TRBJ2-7	CASSQQGHSSYEQYF	TGTGCCAGCAGCCAACAGGGGCATTCCTCCTACGAGCAGTACTTC
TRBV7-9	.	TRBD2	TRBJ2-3	CASSSLGGNSADTQYF	TGTGCCAGCAGCTCCCTGGGAGGGAATAGCGCAGATACGCAGTATTTT
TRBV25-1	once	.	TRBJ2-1	CASSGSSYNEQFF	TGTGCCAGCAGTGGGAGCTCCTACAATGAGCAGTTCTTC
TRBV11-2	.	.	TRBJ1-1	CASSSGGSTEAFF	TGTGCCAGCAGCTCGGGGGGTTCCACTGAAGCTTTCTTT
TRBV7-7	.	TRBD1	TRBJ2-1	CASSSQGAGEQFF	TGTGCTAGCAGCTCCCAGGGGGCAGGGGAGCAGTTCTTC
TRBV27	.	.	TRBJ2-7	CASSPGQNYEQYF	TGTGCCAGCAGCCCCGGACAGAATTACGAGCAGTACTTC
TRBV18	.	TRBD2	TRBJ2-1	CASSPPALAARREQFF	TGTGCCAGCTCACCACCGGCGCTAGCGGCCAGACGAGAGCAGTTCTTC
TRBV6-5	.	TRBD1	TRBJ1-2	CASSSTWGGQGNGYTF	TGTGCCAGCAGTTCAACCTGGGGGGGACAGGGTAATGGCTACACCTTC
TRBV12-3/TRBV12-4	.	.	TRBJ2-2	CASSFSPVGELFF	TGTGCCAGCAGTTTTTCTCCTGTCGGGGAGCTGTTTTTT
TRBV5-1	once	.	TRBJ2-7	CASSPGVYEQYF	TGCGCCAGCAGCCCAGGGGTCTACGAGCAGTACTTC
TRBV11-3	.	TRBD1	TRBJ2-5	CASSSRQGRETQYF	TGTGCCAGCAGCAGTCGACAGGGGCGGGAGACCCAGTACTTC
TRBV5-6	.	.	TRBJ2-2	CATRTVTNTGELFF	TGTGCCACTCGGACAGTTACGAACACCGGGGAGCTGTTTTTT
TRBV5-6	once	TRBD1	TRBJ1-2	CASSPITPGDSINYGYTF	TGTGCCAGCAGCCCTATTACCCCCGGGGACAGTATTAACTATGGCTACACCTTC
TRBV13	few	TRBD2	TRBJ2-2	CASRTGTRDTGELFF	TGTGCCAGCAGGACCGGGACTAGGGACACCGGGGAGCTGTTTTTT
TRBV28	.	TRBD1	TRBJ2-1	CASSSPWTGNNEQFF	TGTGCCAGCAGCTCTCCGTGGACAGGGAACAATGAGCAGTTCTTC
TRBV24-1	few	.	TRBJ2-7	CATNPNGGERDKLEQYF	TGTGCCACCAACCCAAATGGCGGGGAGCGGGACAAGCTGGAGCAGTACTTC
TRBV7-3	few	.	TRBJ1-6	CASSKTGTDNSPLHF	TGTGCCAGCAGCAAAACAGGGACGGATAATTCACCCCTCCACTTT
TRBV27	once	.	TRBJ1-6	CASRSSRVVSSYNSPLHF	TGTGCCAGCAGGTCCAGCAGGGTTGTCAGCTCCTATAATTCACCCCTCCACTTT
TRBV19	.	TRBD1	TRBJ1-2	CASRGQGTYGYTF	TGTGCCAGTAGAGGACAGGGGACCTATGGCTACACCTTC
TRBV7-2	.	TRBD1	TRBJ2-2	CASSRDRAPGELFF	TGTGCCAGCAGCCGGGACAGGGCTCCCGGGGAGCTGTTTTTT
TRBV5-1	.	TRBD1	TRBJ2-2	CASSSWKGQINTGELFF	TGCGCCAGCAGCTCGTGGAAGGGACAGATAAACACCGGGGAGCTGTTTTTT
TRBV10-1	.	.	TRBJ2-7	CASSESGTYEQYF	TGCGCCAGCAGTGAGAGCGGTACCTACGAGCAGTACTTC
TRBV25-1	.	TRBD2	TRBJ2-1	CASSVSGSSYNEQFF	TGTGCCAGCAGTGTTAGCGGGAGCTCCTACAATGAGCAGTTCTTC
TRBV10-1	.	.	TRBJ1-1	CASSEAGSGVREAFF	TGCGCCAGCAGTGAGGCAGGGTCCGGCGTTCGTGAAGCTTTCTTT
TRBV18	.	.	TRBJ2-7	CASSPSQATYEQYF	TGTGCCAGCTCACCATCGCAGGCGACCTACGAGCAGTACTTC